The 21 T cell receptor beta chains below all came from one sample that was sequenced in a study of identical twins. TCRdb recomputed calls from the 5' RACE reads with MiXCR, one row per CDR3 protein. The data hold under 300,000 distinct CDR3 sequences, with over 13% observed a single time. Input material: memory (CD45RO+) T cells sorted from blood. The origin of the receptors is a woman younger than 35 in good health.

The J gene is TRBJ1-2, the V gene TRBV7-9; D unresolved. Trimming pared 3 bases from V and 8 bases from J, leaving 13 bases between. In germline, CDR1 is SEHNR, CDR2 FQNEAQ (reference sequence). This CDR3 is built from 13 residues. The CDR3 region is CASSFLRESGYTF. CDR3 sequence (DNA): TGTGCCAGCAGCTTTCTCCGGGAATCCGGCTACACCTTC. The full variable domain, with the rest looked up from reference TRBV7-9 and TRBJ1-2, is DTGVSQNPRHKITKRGQNVTFRCDPISEHNRLYWYRQTLGQGPEFLTYFQNEAQLEKSRLLSDRFSAERPKGSFSTLEIQRTEQGDSAMYLCASSFLRESGYTFGSGTRLTVV.

This clonotype was detected only a few times. This chain links TRBV6-1 with TRBJ1-2; 10 bases agree with TRBD1. After removal of 5 bases from V and 5 bases from J, the junction contained 8 bases not matched to a gene. CDR1 and CDR2 from the germline V gene are MNHNS and SASEGT. The CDR3 consists of 15 residues. CDR3 residues: CASSRWTGGGYGYTF. The CDR3 nucleotides are TGTGCCAGCAGTAGGTGGACAGGGGGAGGTTATGGCTACACCTTC.

This clonotype was observed a handful of times. The chain employs TRBV20-1 and TRBJ1-2, with D maybe TRBD1 (6 bases). V shed 6 bases and J shed 4 bases, with 9 bases lying between them. The CDR3 spans 11 residues. CDR1 DFQATT and CDR2 SNEGSKA come from the germline V gene (reference sequence). The CDR3 DNA reads as TGCAGTGCACAGGACAGCTATGGCTACACCTTC. It specifies CSAQDSYGYTF.

This rearrangement joins TRBV20-1 to TRBJ2-5, with D possibly being TRBD2 (5 bases). Germline V CDR1 and CDR2: DFQATT, SNEGSKA (reference sequence). The CDR3 has 13 residues. V was clipped by 6 bases and J by 1 base, with 12 bases between them. The CDR3 region is CSAPGITQETQYF. CDR3 in DNA: TGCAGTGCCCCGGGAATCACCCAAGAGACCCAGTACTTC.

This chain joins TRBV7-6 and TRBJ2-7; D is perhaps TRBD1 (6 bases). This CDR3 has 16 amino acids. CDR1 SGHVS and CDR2 FNYEAQ come from the germline V gene. The germline V and J ends were trimmed by 5 bases and 0 bases, with 17 bases remaining between them. The CDR3 DNA is TGTGCCAGCAGCCCCCAGACAGGTCTAAGCTCCTACGAGCAGTACTTC. It specifies CASSPQTGLSSYEQYF.

This clonotype was detected only a few times. The chain joins TRBV20-1 to TRBJ1-2; 8 bases map to TRBD1. This CDR3 contains 14 residues. V shed 3 bases, J shed 6 bases, and the junction held 9 bases outside the gene matches. Germline CDR1 reads DFQATT; CDR2 reads SNEGSKA (reference sequence). In DNA form, the CDR3 reads TGCAGTGCTAGGACGGACAGGGATCGGGATGGCTACACCTTC. It specifies CSARTDRDRDGYTF.

This clonotype was counted between two and nine times. The CDR3: CSVAGWGGPTGELFF. In DNA form, the CDR3 reads TGCAGCGTCGCCGGTTGGGGAGGCCCCACCGGGGAGCTGTTTTTT. V gene TRBV29-1 combines with J gene TRBJ2-2, with D possibly matching TRBD2 (6 bases). Germline values: CDR1 SQVTM, CDR2 ANQGSEA. V lost 6 bases and J 4 bases, leaving 18 bases between the germline ends. This CDR3 is 15 amino acids long.

This clonotype came up a few times. The chain employs TRBV10-3 and TRBJ1-5; 11 nucleotides align to TRBD1. The germline CDR1 and CDR2 sequences are ENHRY and SYGVKD. With 9 bases clipped from V and 4 bases from J, the junction kept 2 bases outside the gene matches. This CDR3 has 13 amino acids. CDR3 DNA sequence: TGTGCCATTGGGGACAGGGGGAATCAGCCCCAGCATTTT. Its protein is CAIGDRGNQPQHF.

This clonotype came up many times. In DNA, the CDR3 is TGTGCCAGCAGTTTAAGCGGGGGGGTAGGTGAGCAGTTCTTC. As protein: CASSLSGGVGEQFF. This sequence joins TRBV12-3 or TRBV12-4 and TRBJ2-1, with TRBD2 matching 10 bases. The trim removed 2 bases at V and 9 bases at J, leaving 4 bases unmatched. The CDR3 contains 14 residues.

Only a few counts were recorded for this clonotype. The J gene is TRBJ2-1, the V gene TRBV9; 9 positions agree with TRBD2. Germline lookup yields CDR1 SGDLS and CDR2 YYNGEE. The V gene end was trimmed by 1 base and the J gene end by 2 bases; junction bases not matched to a gene: 4. The CDR3 runs 16 residues. CDR3 in amino acids: CASSVFSGSTYNEQFF. The CDR3, as DNA: TGTGCCAGCAGCGTATTTAGCGGGAGTACCTACAATGAGCAGTTCTTC.

This clonotype was counted ten times or more. The chain is built from TRBV5-5 and TRBJ2-1; 13 bases align to TRBD2. The CDR3 spans 15 residues. Germline CDR1 and CDR2: SGHKS and YYEKEE (reference sequence). Trimming took 0 bases from V and 6 from J; bases not matched to a gene: 0. The CDR3 region is CASSLGTSGSNEQFF. The CDR3 bases are TGTGCCAGCAGCTTGGGGACTAGCGGGAGCAATGAGCAGTTCTTC.

This chain connects TRBV7-2 to TRBJ2-1; TRBD2 matches 11 bases. CDR3 length: 15 residues. V lost 5 bases to trimming and J lost 7 bases; unmatched junction nucleotides: 7. Germline V gene sequence: CDR1 SGHTA, CDR2 FQGNSA. The CDR3 protein is CASSPSGTSGNEQFF. Written as DNA, the CDR3 is TGTGCCAGCAGCCCTTCCGGGACTAGCGGTAATGAGCAGTTCTTC.

A few counts support this clonotype. This chain links TRBV3-1 with TRBJ2-1; weak D call: TRBD2 (5 bases). Trimming took off 2 bases at V and 0 bases at J, with 17 bases between the two ends. The CDR3 is made up of 18 amino acids. Looked up from germline, CDR1 is LGHDT and CDR2 is YNNKEL (reference sequence). The CDR3 bases are TGTGCCAGCAGCCAACCCTTTAGGGCTGGGAGCTCCTACAATGAGCAGTTCTTC. Translating gives CASSQPFRAGSSYNEQFF.

This clonotype was recorded a few times. The chain joins TRBV10-1 to TRBJ2-3, with a possible D match to TRBD2 (5 bases). The CDR3 consists of 13 residues. The V end lost 0 bases, the J end lost 11 bases, and 12 bases lay between the germline ends. Germline V gene lookup returns CDR1 WNHNN and CDR2 SYGVQD (reference sequence). The CDR3 DNA reads as TGCGCCAGCAGTGAGTCGACTACAAGCAAGCAGTATTTT. Its translation: CASSESTTSKQYF.

This clonotype was seen repeatedly, ten times or more. A much more abundant neighbour one base away suggests this may be a read error. The gene calls are TRBV7-9 and TRBJ2-3; D is ambiguous. V gave up 3 bases and J gave up 6 bases, with 1 base separating them. The germline V gene encodes CDR1 SEHNR and CDR2 FQNEAQ (reference sequence). CDR3 length equals 10 residues. The CDR3 DNA reads TGTGCCAGCAGCTTGGATACGCAGTATTTT. It encodes CASSLDTQYF.

This clonotype has just a few counts. This chain's CDR3 is CASSLGWATGELFF. As DNA, the CDR3 is TGTGCCAGCAGCTTAGGGTGGGCCACCGGGGAGCTGTTTTTT. The J gene is TRBJ2-2, the V gene TRBV7-2; D is unresolved. The germline V gene has CDR1 SGHTA and CDR2 FQGNSA. Trimming took off 1 base at V and 4 bases at J, with 7 bases between the two ends. The CDR3 covers 14 residues.

This clonotype was counted many times. This chain links TRBV9 with TRBJ2-7; 8 bases fit TRBD2. From germline, CDR1 is SGDLS and CDR2 YYNGEE. The CDR3 contains 15 residues. The V segment lost 0 bases and the J segment 3 bases; nucleotides outside the gene matches: 5. The chain's CDR3 is CASSVGAGAIYEQYF. DNA for the CDR3: TGTGCCAGCAGCGTAGGAGCGGGGGCTATCTACGAGCAGTACTTC. Supplemented by reference TRBV9 and TRBJ2-7, the full variable domain reads DSGVTQTPKHLITATGQRVTLRCSPRSGDLSVYWYQQSLDQGLQFLIQYYNGEERAKGNILERFSAQQFPDLHSELNLSSLELGDSALYFCASSVGAGAIYEQYFGPGTRLTVT.

This clonotype has just a few counts. The rearrangement joins TRBV4-3 to TRBJ1-1; the match to TRBD1 covers 7 bases. J was trimmed by 1 base and V by 1 base; bases with no gene match: 12. Germline V gene data show CDR1 as LGHNA and CDR2 as YSLEER. This CDR3 contains 18 residues. CDR3 residues: CASSQGDPYRGPNTEAFF. CDR3 nucleotide sequence: TGCGCCAGCAGCCAAGGGGACCCATACAGGGGACCGAACACTGAAGCTTTCTTT.

This clonotype was recorded at least ten times. The chain employs TRBV20-1 and TRBJ1-1; TRBD1 might be the D (5 bases). The germline gives CDR1 DFQATT, CDR2 SNEGSKA (reference sequence). CDR3 length: 13 amino acids. Trimming removed 3 bases at V and 1 base at J, with 9 bases between. The CDR3 DNA reads as TGCAGTGCTAGCCGGCAGGGGAACACTGAAGCTTTCTTT. Encoded protein: CSASRQGNTEAFF.

Only a few counts were recorded for this clonotype. The rearrangement uses TRBV7-9 and TRBJ2-3; D gene unclear. The germline gives CDR1 SEHNR, CDR2 FQNEAQ (reference sequence). V lost 8 bases, J lost 4 bases, and 4 bases lay in between. This CDR3 contains 10 residues. This CDR3 is CASEPDTQYF. The CDR3 coding sequence is TGTGCCAGCGAGCCAGATACGCAGTATTTT.

The genes are TRBV6-5 and TRBJ1-1; D gene uncertain. The germline gives CDR1 MNHEY, CDR2 SVGAGI. V lost 10 bases to trimming and J lost 5 bases, with 20 bases between them. The length of the CDR3 is 14 residues. CDR3 amino acids: CATVTAGVRTEAFF. The DNA for the CDR3 is TGTGCCACTGTTACAGCGGGCGTTAGGACTGAAGCTTTCTTT.